This is a list of T cell receptor beta chains from one sample in a study of OX40 agonist ivuxolimab in advanced cancers. Clones were sequenced by immunoSEQ multiplex PCR, and TCRdb holds only the in-frame ones, with some missing. The sample consists of about 46,000 clones, about nine tenths of them appearing once. The sample in question was CD4+ or CD8+ T cells sorted from blood, obtained in a trial of the OX40 agonist ivuxolimab. These receptors were obtained from an adult with an advanced solid tumor such as melanoma, head and neck, liver or kidney cancer. CDR3s include the opening cysteine and the closing phenylalanine or tryptophan.

>TRBV5-1|TRBJ2-5
CASSKTRTVGETQYF
>TRBV2|TRBJ1-3
CASRGTDRPGNTIYF
>TRBV5-1|TRBJ2-7
CASSLSPGGYEQYF
>TRBV27|TRBJ2-2
CASSSVAGGVNTGELFF
>TRBV5-1|TRBJ2-7
CASSLGLGLGKGSYEQYF
>TRBV7-2|TRBJ2-7
CASSLSFSPTSGRSYEQYF
>TRBV28|TRBJ2-7
CASSLGSSGGAYEQYF
>TRBV5-8|TRBJ1-2
CASSLGQGDGYTF
>TRBV7-6|TRBJ2-7
CASSTDSTYEQYF
>TRBV10-2|TRBJ2-1
CASCTAPYNEQFF